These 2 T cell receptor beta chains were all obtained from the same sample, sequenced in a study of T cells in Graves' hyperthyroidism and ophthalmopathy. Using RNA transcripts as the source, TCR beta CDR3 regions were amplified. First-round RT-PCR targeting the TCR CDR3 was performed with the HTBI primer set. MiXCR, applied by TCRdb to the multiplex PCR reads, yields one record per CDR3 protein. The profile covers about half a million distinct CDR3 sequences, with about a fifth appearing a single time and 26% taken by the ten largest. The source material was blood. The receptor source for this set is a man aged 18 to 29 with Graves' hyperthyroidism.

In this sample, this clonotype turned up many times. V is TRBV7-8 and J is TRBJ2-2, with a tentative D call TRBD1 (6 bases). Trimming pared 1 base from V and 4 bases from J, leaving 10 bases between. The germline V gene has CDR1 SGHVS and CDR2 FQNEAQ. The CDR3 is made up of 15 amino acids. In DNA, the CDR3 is TGTGCCAGCAGCTTAGAAGTAGGGGGCACCGGGGAGCTGTTTTTT. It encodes CASSLEVGGTGELFF.

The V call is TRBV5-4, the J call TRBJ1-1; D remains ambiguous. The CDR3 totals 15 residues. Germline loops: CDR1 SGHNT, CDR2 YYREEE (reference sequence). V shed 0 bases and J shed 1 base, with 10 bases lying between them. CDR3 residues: CASSLAHEQNTEAFF. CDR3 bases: TGTGCCAGCAGCTTGGCTCACGAACAGAACACTGAAGCTTTCTTT. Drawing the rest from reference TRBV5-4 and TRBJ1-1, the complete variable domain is ETGVTQSPTHLIKTRGQQVTLRCSSQSGHNTVSWYQQALGQGPQFIFQYYREEENGRGNFPPRFSGLQFPNYSSELNVNALELDDSALYLCASSLAHEQNTEAFFGQGTRLTVV.